This T cell receptor beta chain was recorded in a study of shared clonotypes between healthy human individuals. The repertoire was sequenced with immunoSEQ multiplex PCR; TCRdb's copy has only in-frame clones and lacks some. Among fewer than 650,000 clones listed, 76% were seen once. The unsorted samples took around 81 million PBMCs to get genomic DNA. This clone was observed a handful of times. Germline CDR1 SGHAT, CDR2 FQDESV (reference sequence). The CDR3 spans 15 residues. This TCR derives from a woman aged 40 to 50 in good health. Some clones in this sample may be carry-over from other donors' samples. The V gene is TRBV11-1, the J gene TRBJ2-5; 9 bases match TRBD2. Matching the DNA end better, TRBJ2-7 makes the J call doubtful. Material: PBMCs. CDR3 bases: TGTGCCAGCAGCTTAGGTTCTAGCGGGATCGGCGAGCAGTACTTC. It is translated as CASSLGSSGIGEQYF.